This T cell receptor beta chain was identified during a study of post-analysis software for immune sequencing data. Study overall: Included courses were relapsing-remitting and secondary progressive multiple sclerosis; progressive-relapsing multiple sclerosis was also included. Broader study findings: TRBV segments more frequent in patients than in controls numbered about five and included TRBV5-6, TRBV5-1 and TRBV20-1.

The germline CDR1 and CDR2 sequences are DFQATT and SNEGSKA (reference sequence). The CDR3 spans 11 residues. Unique molecular identifiers featured in each of the TCR beta cDNA libraries. MiXCR, run by TCRdb on the PCR reads, gives a single entry per CDR3 protein. The sample has roughly 180,000 distinct CDR3 sequences, roughly 30% seen once. As for this clonotype: Its antigen remains unidentified. A much larger clone differs from this one at a single base, so this may be a read error.

The chain uses TRBV20-1 and TRBJ2-5; no clear D. Matching the DNA end better, TRBJ2-7 makes the J call doubtful. Sequencing was carried out using blood. The clonotype originates from a girl between 5 and 17 years old with multiple sclerosis. CDR3 sequence reads: CSASERDEQYF. CDR3 sequence (DNA): TGCAGTGCTAGCGAAAGGGACGAGCAGTACTTC.